Reported below is one T cell receptor beta chain. Original data processing: Quantification of nucleated cells was approximated via reference gene primer amplification. Some clones are missing from TCRdb's copy, which holds only in-frame ones; the method was immunoSEQ multiplex PCR. V and J calls and clone size are given by that table; D and trimming were obtained from the DNA. The sample records 180,000 or so clones, 70% to 90% being singletons. The sample comes from a study of blood T cell repertoires in COVID-19. Background on the study: Sources were T cells, B-cell-depleted T cells, or PBMCs; the material itself was cDNA or gDNA.

The V gene lost 5 bases and the J gene lost 5 bases, with 10 bases spanning the gap. CDR1 is LNHDA and CDR2 is SQIVND in the germline V gene (reference sequence). This CDR3 is 13 amino acids long. Sequencing was done on a sample of peripheral blood. The source is a man between 60 and 75 years old who had recovered from COVID-19. The chain carries TRBV19 and TRBJ1-5, with D possibly matching TRBD1 (6 bases). The CDR3 reads CASSRDNYQPQHF. The CDR3 nucleotides are TGTGCCAGTAGTCGGGACAATTATCAGCCCCAGCATTTT.